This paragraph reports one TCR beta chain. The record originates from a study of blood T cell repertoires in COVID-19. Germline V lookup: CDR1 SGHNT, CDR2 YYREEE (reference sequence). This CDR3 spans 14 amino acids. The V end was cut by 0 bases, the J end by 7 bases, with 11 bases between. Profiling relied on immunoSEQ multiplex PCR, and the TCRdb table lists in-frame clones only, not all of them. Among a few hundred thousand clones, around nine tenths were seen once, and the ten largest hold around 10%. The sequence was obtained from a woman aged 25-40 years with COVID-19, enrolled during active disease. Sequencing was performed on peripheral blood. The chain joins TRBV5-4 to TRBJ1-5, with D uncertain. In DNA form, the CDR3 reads TGTGCCAGCAGCTTGGCCGGAACCGGGCAGCCCCAGCATTTT. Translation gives CASSLAGTGQPQHF.